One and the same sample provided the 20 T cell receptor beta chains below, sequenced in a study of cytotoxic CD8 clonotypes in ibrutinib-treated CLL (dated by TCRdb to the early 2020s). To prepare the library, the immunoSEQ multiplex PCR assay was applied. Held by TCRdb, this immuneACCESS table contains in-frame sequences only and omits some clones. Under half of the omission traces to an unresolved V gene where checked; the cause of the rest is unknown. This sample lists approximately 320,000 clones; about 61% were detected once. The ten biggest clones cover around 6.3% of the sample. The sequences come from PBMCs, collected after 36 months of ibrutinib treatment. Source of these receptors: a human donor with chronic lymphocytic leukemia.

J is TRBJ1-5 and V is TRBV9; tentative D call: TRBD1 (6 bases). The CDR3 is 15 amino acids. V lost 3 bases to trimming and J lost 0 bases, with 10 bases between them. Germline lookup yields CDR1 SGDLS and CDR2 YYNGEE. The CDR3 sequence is CASSETGYSNQPQHF. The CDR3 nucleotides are TGTGCCAGCAGCGAAACAGGGTATAGCAATCAGCCCCAGCATTTT.

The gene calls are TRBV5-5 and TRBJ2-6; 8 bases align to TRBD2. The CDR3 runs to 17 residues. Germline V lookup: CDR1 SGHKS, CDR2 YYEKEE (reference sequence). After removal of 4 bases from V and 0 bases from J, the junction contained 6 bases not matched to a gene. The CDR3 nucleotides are TGTGCCAGCAGCGGCGGGACTAGGCTCTCTGGGGCCAACGTCCTGACTTTC. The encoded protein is CASSGGTRLSGANVLTF.

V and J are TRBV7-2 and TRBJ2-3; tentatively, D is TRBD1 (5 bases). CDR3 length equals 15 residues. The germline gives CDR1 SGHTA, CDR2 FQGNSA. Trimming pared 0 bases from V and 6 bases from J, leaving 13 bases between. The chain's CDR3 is CASSLALWGRDTQYF. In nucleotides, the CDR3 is TGTGCCAGCAGCTTAGCACTTTGGGGCCGGGATACGCAGTATTTT.

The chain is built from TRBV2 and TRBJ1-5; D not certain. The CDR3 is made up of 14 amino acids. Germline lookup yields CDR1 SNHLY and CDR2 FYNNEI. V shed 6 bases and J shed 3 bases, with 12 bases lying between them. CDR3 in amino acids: CASRARTFNQPQHF. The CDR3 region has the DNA TGTGCCAGCAGGGCCCGGACCTTCAATCAGCCCCAGCATTTT.

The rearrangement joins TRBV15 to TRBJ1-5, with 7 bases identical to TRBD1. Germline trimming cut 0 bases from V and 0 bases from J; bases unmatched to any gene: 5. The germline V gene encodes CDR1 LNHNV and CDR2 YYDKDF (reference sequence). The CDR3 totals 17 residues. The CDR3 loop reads CATSRDEGAHSNQPQHF. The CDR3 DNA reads TGTGCCACCAGCAGAGATGAGGGGGCGCATAGCAATCAGCCCCAGCATTTT.

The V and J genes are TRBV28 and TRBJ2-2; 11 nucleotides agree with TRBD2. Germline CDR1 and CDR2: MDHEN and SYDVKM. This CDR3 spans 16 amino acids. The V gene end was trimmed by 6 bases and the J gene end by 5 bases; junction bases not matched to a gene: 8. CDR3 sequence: CASRQLGLAVTGELFF. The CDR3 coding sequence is TGTGCCAGCAGACAATTGGGACTAGCGGTTACCGGGGAGCTGTTTTTT.

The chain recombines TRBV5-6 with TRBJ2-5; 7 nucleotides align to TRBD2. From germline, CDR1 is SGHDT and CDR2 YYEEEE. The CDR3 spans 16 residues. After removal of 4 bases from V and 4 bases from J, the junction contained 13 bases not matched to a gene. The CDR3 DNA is TGTGCCAGCAGCGTCCTCCTGGCGGGGGTCGGAGAGACCCAGTACTTC. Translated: CASSVLLAGVGETQYF. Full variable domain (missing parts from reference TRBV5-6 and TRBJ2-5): DAGVTQSPTHLIKTRGQQVTLRCSPKSGHDTVSWYQQALGQGPQFIFQYYEEEERQRGNFPDRFSGHQFPNYSSELNVNALLLGDSALYLCASSVLLAGVGETQYFGPGTRLLVL.

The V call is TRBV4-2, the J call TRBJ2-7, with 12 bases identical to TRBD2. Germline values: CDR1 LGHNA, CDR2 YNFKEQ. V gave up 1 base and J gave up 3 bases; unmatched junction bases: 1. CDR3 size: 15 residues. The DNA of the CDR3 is TGTGCCAGCAGCCAAGGACTAGCGGGGGTCTACGAGCAGTACTTC. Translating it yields CASSQGLAGVYEQYF.

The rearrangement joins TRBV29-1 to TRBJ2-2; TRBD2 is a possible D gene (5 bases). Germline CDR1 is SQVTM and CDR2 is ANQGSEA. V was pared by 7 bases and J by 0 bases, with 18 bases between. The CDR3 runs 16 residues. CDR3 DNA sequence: TGCAGCGCCCGGAGGCCTTCTACTTCGAACACCGGGGAGCTGTTTTTT. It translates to CSARRPSTSNTGELFF.

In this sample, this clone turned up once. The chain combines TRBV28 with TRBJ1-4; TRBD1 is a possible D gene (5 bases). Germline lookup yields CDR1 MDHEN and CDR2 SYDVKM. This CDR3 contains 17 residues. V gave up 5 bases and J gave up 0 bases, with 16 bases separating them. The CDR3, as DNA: TGTGCCAGCAGTCCGGGACCGGGAGGCCCAACTAATGAAAAACTGTTTTTT. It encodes CASSPGPGGPTNEKLFF.

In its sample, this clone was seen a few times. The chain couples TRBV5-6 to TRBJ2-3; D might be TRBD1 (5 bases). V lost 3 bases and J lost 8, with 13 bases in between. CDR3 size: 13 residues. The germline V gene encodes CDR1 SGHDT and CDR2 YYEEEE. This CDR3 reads CASSSAGSRTQYF. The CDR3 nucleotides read TGTGCCAGCAGCTCGGCAGGGTCGCGTACGCAGTATTTT.

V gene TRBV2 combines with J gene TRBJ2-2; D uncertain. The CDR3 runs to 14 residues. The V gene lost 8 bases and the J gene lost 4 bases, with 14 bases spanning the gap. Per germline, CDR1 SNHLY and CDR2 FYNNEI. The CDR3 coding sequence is TGTGCCAGCCGGCCAGGTAGTCGCACCGGGGAGCTGTTTTTT. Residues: CASRPGSRTGELFF.

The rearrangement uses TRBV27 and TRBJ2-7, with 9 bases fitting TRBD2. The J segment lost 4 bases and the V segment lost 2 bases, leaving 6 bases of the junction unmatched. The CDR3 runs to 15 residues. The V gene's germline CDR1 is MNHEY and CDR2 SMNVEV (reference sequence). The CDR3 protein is CASSLGTGLAYEQYF. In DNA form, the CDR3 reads TGTGCCAGCAGTTTAGGTACTGGACTAGCGTACGAGCAGTACTTC.

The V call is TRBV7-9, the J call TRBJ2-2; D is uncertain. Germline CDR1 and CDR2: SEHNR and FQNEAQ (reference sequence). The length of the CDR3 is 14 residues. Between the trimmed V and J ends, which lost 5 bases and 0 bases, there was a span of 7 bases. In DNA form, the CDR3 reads TGTGCCAGCAGCGCAACTACGAACACCGGGGAGCTGTTTTTT. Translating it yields CASSATTNTGELFF.

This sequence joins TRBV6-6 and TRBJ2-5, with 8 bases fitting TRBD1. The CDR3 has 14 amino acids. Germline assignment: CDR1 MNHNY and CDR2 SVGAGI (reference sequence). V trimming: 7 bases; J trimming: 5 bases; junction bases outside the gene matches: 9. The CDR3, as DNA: TGTGCCAGCACCACTGACAGGGGTTTGGAGACCCAGTACTTC. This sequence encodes CASTTDRGLETQYF.

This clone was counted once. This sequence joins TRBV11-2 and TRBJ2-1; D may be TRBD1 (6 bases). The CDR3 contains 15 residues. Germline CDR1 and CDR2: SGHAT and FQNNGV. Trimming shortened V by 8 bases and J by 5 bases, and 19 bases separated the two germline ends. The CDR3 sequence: CASGEDSPRDNEQFF. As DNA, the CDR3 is TGTGCCAGCGGTGAGGACAGTCCGAGGGACAATGAGCAGTTCTTC.

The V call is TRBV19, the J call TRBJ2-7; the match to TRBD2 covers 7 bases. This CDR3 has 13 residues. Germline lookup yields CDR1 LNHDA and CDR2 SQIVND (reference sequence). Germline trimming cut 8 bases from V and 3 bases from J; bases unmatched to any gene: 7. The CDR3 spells CASGPSGYYEQYF. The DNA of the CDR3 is TGTGCCAGTGGCCCTAGCGGATACTACGAGCAGTACTTC. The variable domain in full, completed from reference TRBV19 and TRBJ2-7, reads DGGITQSPKYLFRKEGQNVTLSCEQNLNHDAMYWYRQDPGQGLRLIYYSQIVNDFQKGDIAEGYSVSREKKESFPLTVTSAQKNPTAFYLCASGPSGYYEQYFGPGTRLTVT.

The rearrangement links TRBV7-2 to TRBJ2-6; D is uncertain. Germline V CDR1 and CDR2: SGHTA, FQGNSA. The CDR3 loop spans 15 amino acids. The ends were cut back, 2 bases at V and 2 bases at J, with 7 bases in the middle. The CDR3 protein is CASSLSPTGANVLTF. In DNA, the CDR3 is TGTGCCAGCAGCTTATCCCCCACTGGGGCCAACGTCCTGACTTTC.

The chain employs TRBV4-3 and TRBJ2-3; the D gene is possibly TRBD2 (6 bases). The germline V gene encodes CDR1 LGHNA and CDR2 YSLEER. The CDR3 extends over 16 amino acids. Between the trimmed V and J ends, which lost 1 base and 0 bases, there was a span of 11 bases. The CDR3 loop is CASSQALAGSTDTQYF. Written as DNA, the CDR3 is TGCGCCAGCAGCCAAGCACTAGCAGGAAGCACAGATACGCAGTATTTT.

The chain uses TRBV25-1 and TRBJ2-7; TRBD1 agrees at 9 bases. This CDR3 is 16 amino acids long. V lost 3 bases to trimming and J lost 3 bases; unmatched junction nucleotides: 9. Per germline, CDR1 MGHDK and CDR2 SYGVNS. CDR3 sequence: CASSDHAGTGSYEQYF. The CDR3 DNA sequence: TGTGCCAGCAGTGACCACGCCGGGACAGGGAGCTACGAGCAGTACTTC.